Only a few counts were recorded for the clone carrying this TCR beta chain. What it binds is not known. TCR alpha and TCR beta cDNA libraries carrying sample barcodes and UMIs were produced by 5'RACE using constant-segment primers. A single record per CDR3 protein comes from TCRdb applying MiXCR to the 5' RACE reads. Of 180,000 or so distinct CDR3 sequences listed, approximately 10% are singletons. The source of the sample is a study of T-cell memory formation after mild COVID-19. Study-level findings and limits: The CD4+ clones that contracted clustered mainly within CM and EM, and the CD8+ clones concentrated in EMRA. Prior to infection, memory already included some responding clones, suggesting cross-reactive memory joined.

This CDR3 has 14 amino acids. V gave up 0 bases and J gave up 4 bases; unmatched junction bases: 3. Germline CDR1 reads DFQATT; CDR2 reads SNEGSKA (reference sequence). The sample was PBMCs or a T cell subset sorted from them (not recorded which). The receptor comes from a man younger than 35 who had mild COVID-19 (a few samples of this study predate the infection). Cell type and time point are not known. The genes are TRBV20-1 and TRBJ2-3, with 8 bases lining up with TRBD1. CDR3 sequence: CSARDDRGPDTQYF. In DNA form, the CDR3 reads TGCAGTGCTAGAGATGACAGGGGCCCAGATACGCAGTATTTT.